These 14 T cell receptor beta chains originate from one sample sequenced in a study of blood T cell repertoires in COVID-19 (dated by TCRdb to the early 2020s). The method behind the library was the immunoSEQ multiplex PCR assay. Sourced from immuneACCESS, this table was stored by TCRdb with only in-frame sequences that have V and J called. A share of the clones is absent; for the studies checked, an unresolved V gene accounts for under half, and the remainder has no known explanation. This sample has roughly 230,000 clones in its table, and roughly 80% of those were observed once. About 7.4% of the sample comes from the top ten. Sequenced input: peripheral blood. The receptor source for this set is an elderly woman with acute or convalescent COVID-19.

V is TRBV6-5 and J is TRBJ1-1; 10 bases fit TRBD1. Per germline, CDR1 MNHEY and CDR2 SVGAGI. The V and J ends lost 7 bases and 10 bases, in that order; junction bases with no gene match: 9. This CDR3 spans 13 amino acids. CDR3 loop: CASTLGGDRGAFF. Here the CDR3 DNA reads TGTGCCAGCACCCTTGGGGGGGACAGGGGAGCTTTCTTT.

This chain connects TRBV29-1 to TRBJ2-7; 7 nucleotides match TRBD1. The germline CDR1 and CDR2 sequences are SQVTM and ANQGSEA. The CDR3 consists of 13 residues. The ends lost 7 bases at V and 3 bases at J; junction bases unmatched: 9. The CDR3 protein is CSANLQGHYEQYF. The DNA for the CDR3 is TGCAGCGCCAATCTACAGGGGCACTACGAGCAGTACTTC.

This clone was counted a few times. The chain couples TRBV27 to TRBJ2-1; D call uncertain. V was pared by 4 bases and J by 6 bases, with 7 bases between. The CDR3 length is 12 residues. Germline V gene sequence: CDR1 MNHEY, CDR2 SMNVEV (reference sequence). The CDR3: CASSSLPNEQFF. The DNA of the CDR3 is TGTGCCAGCAGTTCCCTCCCCAATGAGCAGTTCTTC.

The chain uses TRBV5-4 and TRBJ2-1; TRBD2 agrees at 11 bases. With V trimmed by 4 bases and J by 5 bases, 5 bases remained unmatched. Germline lookup yields CDR1 SGHNT and CDR2 YYREEE (reference sequence). This CDR3 has 15 residues. As DNA, the CDR3 is TGTGCCAGCAGCCCCGGGACTAGCGGTAACAATGAGCAGTTCTTC. The encoded protein is CASSPGTSGNNEQFF.

The chain recombines TRBV4-1 with TRBJ1-1, with 9 nucleotides matching TRBD1. The CDR3 length is 15 residues. Per germline, CDR1 MGHRA and CDR2 YSYEKL. J gave up 4 bases and V 0 bases, and 3 bases lay outside the gene matches. CDR3 nucleotides: TGCGCCAGCAGCCAAGATGACAGGGGGGGCACTGAAGCTTTCTTT. Its protein is CASSQDDRGGTEAFF.

This rearrangement joins TRBV30 to TRBJ2-7, with a possible D match to TRBD1 (6 bases). Germline V gives CDR1 GTSNPN, CDR2 SVGIG (reference sequence). CDR3 size: 13 residues. V gave up 0 bases and J gave up 6 bases, with 12 bases separating them. CDR3 loop: CAWSVGGGGEQYF. The CDR3 DNA follows: TGTGCCTGGAGTGTAGGGGGTGGGGGCGAGCAGTACTTC. The full variable domain, completed using reference TRBV30 and TRBJ2-7, is SQTIHQWPATLVQPVGSPLSLECTVEGTSNPNLYWYRQAAGRGLQLLFYSVGIGQISSEVPQNLSASRPQDRQFILSSKKLLLSDSGFYLCAWSVGGGGEQYFGPGTRLTVT.

The V and J genes are TRBV6-5 and TRBJ2-7, with D perhaps TRBD2 (6 bases). Looked up from germline, CDR1 is MNHEY and CDR2 is SVGAGI. V gave up 1 base and J gave up 3 bases, with 10 bases separating them. This CDR3 has 14 residues. The CDR3 DNA follows: TGTGCCAGCAGTTACTGGGGGGAGGACTACGAGCAGTACTTC. Translation: CASSYWGEDYEQYF.

This clone has only one observation. This sequence joins TRBV6-1 and TRBJ1-3; D gene uncertain. The CDR3 is 16 amino acids. The V end lost 0 bases, the J end lost 0 bases, and 9 bases lay between the germline ends. Germline lookup yields CDR1 MNHNS and CDR2 SASEGT. Here the CDR3 reads CASSEAFRASGNTIYF. For the CDR3, the DNA is TGTGCCAGCAGTGAAGCGTTTCGAGCCTCTGGAAACACCATATATTTT.

The chain joins TRBV10-3 to TRBJ2-3; possibly TRBD2 for D (5 bases). CDR3 size: 14 residues. CDR1 ENHRY and CDR2 SYGVKD come from the germline V gene. Trimming cost V 4 bases and J 1 base, with 9 bases left between them. The CDR3 spells CAISGVSGTDTQYF. As DNA, the CDR3 is TGTGCCATCAGTGGTGTTAGCGGCACAGATACGCAGTATTTT.

This chain uses TRBV27 with TRBJ2-3, with TRBD2 matching 9 bases. There are 16 residues in the CDR3. CDR1 is MNHEY and CDR2 is SMNVEV in the germline V gene (reference sequence). V dropped 4 bases and J dropped 3; count of bases not matched to a gene: 8. CDR3 protein: CASSYLSGGTTDTQYF. Written as DNA, the CDR3 is TGTGCCAGCAGTTACCTTAGCGGGGGAACTACAGATACGCAGTATTTT.

This chain uses TRBV12-3 or TRBV12-4 with TRBJ1-3; D gene uncertain. V dropped 3 bases and J dropped 0 bases, with 3 bases sitting between them. The CDR3 loop spans 13 amino acids. Here the CDR3 reads CASSLASGNTIYF. CDR3 in DNA: TGTGCCAGCAGTTTGGCCTCTGGAAACACCATATATTTT.

This clone occurred a few times. The gene calls are TRBV24-1 and TRBJ1-2; 8 positions match TRBD1. The germline CDR1 and CDR2 sequences are KGHDR and SFDVKD. The CDR3 loop spans 14 amino acids. With V trimmed by 1 base and J by 7 bases, 4 bases remained unmatched. The DNA of the CDR3 is TGTGCCACCAGTGATTTTACAGGGGGAACTGGCTACACCTTC. Translated: CATSDFTGGTGYTF.

CDR3 bases: TGTGCCAGCAGCTTAGTTACCTGCCGGGACAGGGTATCCTCTCGGTACTTC. Translating it yields CASSLVTCRDRVSSRYF. This chain joins TRBV11-3 and TRBJ2-7, with 9 bases matching TRBD1. Germline V gives CDR1 SGHNT, CDR2 YENEEA. With 1 base clipped from V and 12 bases from J, the junction kept 19 bases outside the gene matches. The CDR3 has 17 amino acids.

The chain couples TRBV27 to TRBJ2-7; TRBD1 agrees at 8 bases. Germline trimming cut 4 bases from V and 4 bases from J; bases unmatched to any gene: 9. The germline V gene encodes CDR1 MNHEY and CDR2 SMNVEV (reference sequence). The CDR3 contains 15 residues. CDR3 region: CASSSRTGKDYEQYF. CDR3 DNA sequence: TGTGCCAGCAGTTCCCGGACAGGGAAAGATTACGAGCAGTACTTC.